These 19 T cell receptor beta chains were all obtained from the same sample, sequenced in a study of graft-versus-host responses after intestinal transplantation. For these TCRs, the target antigens are not known. This table comes from immunoSEQ multiplex PCR, and its TCRdb copy is limited to in-frame clones, with some not included. The table has about 110,000 clones, approximately 93% seen once. Sequencing was performed on unstimulated CD8+ T cells sorted from spleen or lymph node cells, taken before transplant. These receptor sequences come from a human donor who was the organ donor for an intestinal transplant.

This chain connects TRBV21-1 to TRBJ2-3; the table gives TRBD2 as D, unverified against the DNA. TRBV21-1 is noted as a pseudogene. This CDR3 is built from 18 residues. The DNA for the CDR3 is TGTGCCAGCATGGCTAGCGGGACCCCACCCATATTCACAGATACGCAGTATTTT. Amino acid sequence: CASMASGTPPIFTDTQYF.

The rearrangement uses TRBV9 and TRBJ2-5; the D is unclear. Germline V gene data show CDR1 as SGDLS and CDR2 as YYNGEE. CDR3 length: 14 amino acids. V lost 0 bases and J 4 bases, leaving 10 bases between the germline ends. The CDR3: CASSVGYPGETQYF. CDR3 bases: TGTGCCAGCAGCGTAGGATATCCAGGAGAGACCCAGTACTTC.

The chain carries TRBV5-5 and TRBJ2-7, with D unclear. This CDR3 region has 14 residues. Trimming removed 0 bases from V and 2 bases from J, with 9 bases in between. The germline V gene has CDR1 SGHKS and CDR2 YYEKEE (reference sequence). The CDR3: CASSLEDTTYEQYF. As DNA, the CDR3 is TGTGCCAGCAGCTTGGAAGACACCACCTACGAGCAGTACTTC.

The genes are TRBV5-1 and TRBJ1-1; weak D call: TRBD1 (5 bases). CDR3 length: 14 residues. Germline V gene data show CDR1 as SGHRS and CDR2 as YFSETQ. V lost 5 bases to trimming and J lost 5 bases, with 16 bases between them. The CDR3 loop is CASSSELWGTEAFF. The CDR3, as DNA: TGCGCCAGCAGTTCCGAACTATGGGGGACTGAAGCTTTCTTT.

This chain joins TRBV19 and TRBJ2-7; 12 bases line up with TRBD2. The CDR3 loop spans 16 amino acids. Trimming cost V 3 bases and J 6 bases; bases outside gene matches: 9. The germline V gene has CDR1 LNHDA and CDR2 SQIVND (reference sequence). The CDR3 spells CASSITPPSGRAEQYF. For the CDR3, the DNA is TGTGCCAGTAGTATCACCCCGCCTAGCGGGAGGGCCGAGCAGTACTTC.

This clone appeared a single time. Here the CDR3 DNA reads TGCGCCAGCAGCCAGACCTTAGCGGGAGAGGCGGATACGCAGTATTTT. It encodes CASSQTLAGEADTQYF. The gene calls are TRBV4-1 and TRBJ2-3, with 9 bases aligning to TRBD2. The length of the CDR3 is 16 residues. CDR1 MGHRA and CDR2 YSYEKL come from the germline V gene. Unmatched junction bases numbered 10, after V lost 3 bases and J lost 6 bases.

Written as DNA, the CDR3 is TGCACCAGCAGCGTTACTAGCGCCAACACAGATACGCAGTATTTT. This sequence encodes CTSSVTSANTDTQYF. The J gene is TRBJ2-3, the V gene TRBV1; the table's D call TRBD2 went unverified against the DNA. TRBV1 is a recognized pseudogene. CDR3 length: 15 residues.

The chain uses TRBV19 and TRBJ2-1; D remains unclear. With 4 bases removed from V and 5 bases from J, the gap between germline ends came to 6 bases. CDR3 length: 12 residues. Per germline, CDR1 LNHDA and CDR2 SQIVND (reference sequence). CDR3 sequence reads: CASSSSDNEQFF. The CDR3 nucleotides read TGTGCCAGTAGTAGTTCCGACAATGAGCAGTTCTTC.

V is TRBV2 and J is TRBJ2-2; D is uncertain. From germline, CDR1 is SNHLY and CDR2 FYNNEI. The CDR3 has 14 amino acids. V lost 7 bases, J lost 3 bases, and 12 bases lay in between. The CDR3 DNA is TGTGCCAGCAAGTTCGGGCCTTACACCGGGGAGCTGTTTTTT. As protein: CASKFGPYTGELFF.

The chain couples TRBV27 to TRBJ1-5; 7 nucleotides line up with TRBD1. The CDR3 is 14 residues long. CDR1 and CDR2 from the germline V gene are MNHEY and SMNVEV (reference sequence). V trimming: 5 bases; J trimming: 6 bases; junction bases outside the gene matches: 7. The CDR3 nucleotides read TGTGCCAGCAGTGTTAACAGGGGAAGTCAGCCCCAGCATTTT. Translating it yields CASSVNRGSQPQHF.

The rearrangement uses TRBV15 and TRBJ1-5, with TRBD1 identical over 11 bases. This CDR3 region has 17 residues. The ends lost 5 bases at V and 1 base at J; junction bases unmatched: 7. Germline CDR1 LNHNV, CDR2 YYDKDF (reference sequence). CDR3 bases: TGTGCCACCAGCGCCGGACAGGGGGCGCAAAGCAATCAGCCCCAGCATTTT. Amino acid sequence: CATSAGQGAQSNQPQHF. The whole variable domain, remainder taken from reference TRBV15 and TRBJ1-5, is DAMVIQNPRYQVTQFGKPVTLSCSQTLNHNVMYWYQQKSSQAPKLLFHYYDKDFNNEADTPDNFQSRRPNTSFCFLDIRSPGLGDTAMYLCATSAGQGAQSNQPQHFGDGTRLSIL.

The rearrangement joins TRBV27 to TRBJ1-2; 9 nucleotides agree with TRBD1. V was clipped by 6 bases and J by 8 bases; unmatched bases: 7. This CDR3 is built from 13 residues. Germline V CDR1 and CDR2: MNHEY, SMNVEV (reference sequence). The CDR3 spells CASSPQGARGYTF. In DNA form, the CDR3 reads TGTGCCAGCAGCCCACAGGGGGCGCGGGGCTACACCTTC.

The chain recombines TRBV29-1 with TRBJ2-1; the match to TRBD1 covers 7 bases. The CDR3 is made up of 14 amino acids. Germline V gene lookup returns CDR1 SQVTM and CDR2 ANQGSEA. Trimming at V came to 8 bases and at J to 0 bases, leaving 7 bases not matched to a gene. CDR3 coding DNA: TGCAGCCTTGGACAGGCTAGCTCCTACAATGAGCAGTTCTTC. It encodes CSLGQASSYNEQFF.

V and J are TRBV5-1 and TRBJ2-1, with 10 bases that match TRBD2. Germline V gene lookup returns CDR1 SGHRS and CDR2 YFSETQ. The CDR3 covers 14 residues. With V trimmed by 2 bases and J by 6 bases, 2 bases remained unmatched. CDR3 bases: TGCGCCAGCAGCTTAGCGGGAGGGCCCAATGAGCAGTTCTTC. Amino acid sequence: CASSLAGGPNEQFF. Looking up the rest from reference TRBV5-1 and TRBJ2-1 gives the full variable domain: KAGVTQTPRYLIKTRGQQVTLSCSPISGHRSVSWYQQTPGQGLQFLFEYFSETQRNKGNFPGRFSGRQFSNSRSEMNVSTLELGDSALYLCASSLAGGPNEQFFGPGTRLTVL.

The chain links TRBV7-6 to TRBJ2-1; 10 bases fit TRBD2. CDR1 is SGHVS, CDR2 FNYEAQ, per germline. This CDR3 comprises 14 residues. The ends lost 2 bases at V and 8 bases at J; junction bases unmatched: 3. CDR3 protein: CASSLRTSGYEQFF. For the CDR3, the DNA is TGTGCCAGCAGCTTACGGACTAGCGGCTATGAGCAGTTCTTC.

V and J are TRBV5-6 and TRBJ1-3; tentative D call: TRBD1 (5 bases). The CDR3 consists of 18 residues. Germline CDR1 is SGHDT and CDR2 is YYEEEE. Trimming took 4 bases from V and 2 from J, leaving 22 bases between them. The CDR3 is CASSHRSLGGHTGNTIYF. CDR3 bases: TGTGCCAGCAGCCACAGGTCGCTCGGGGGTCATACTGGAAACACCATATATTTT.

The chain carries TRBV6-1 and TRBJ2-2, with D uncertain. Trimming took 6 bases from V and 7 from J, leaving 3 bases between them. Germline CDR1 is MNHNS and CDR2 is SASEGT. The CDR3 sequence is 10 residues long. CDR3 sequence reads: CASRDGELFF. The CDR3 DNA sequence: TGTGCCAGCAGAGACGGGGAGCTGTTTTTT.

CDR3 DNA sequence: TGTGCCAGCAGTTCTACTCCGGATTTTAGCAATCAGCCCCAGCATTTT. This translates into CASSSTPDFSNQPQHF. The rearrangement links TRBV28 to TRBJ1-5, with D unresolved. The CDR3 loop spans 16 amino acids. V was clipped by 4 bases and J by 0 bases, with 13 bases between them. Germline V gene lookup returns CDR1 MDHEN and CDR2 SYDVKM.

This clone has just one count. This sequence joins TRBV29-1 and TRBJ1-5, with D perhaps matching TRBD1 (5 bases). CDR1 SQVTM and CDR2 ANQGSEA come from the germline V gene. The CDR3 runs 13 residues. Trimming left V 5 bases short and J 6 bases short, with 14 bases between. This CDR3 is CSVTTWGPQPQHF. As DNA, the CDR3 is TGCAGCGTTACCACCTGGGGACCTCAGCCCCAGCATTTT.